This T cell receptor beta chain is drawn from a study of cytomegalovirus exposure and HLA in healthy donors. The PCR made use of 60 Vbeta and 13 Jbeta primers. Profiled with immunoSEQ multiplex PCR; TCRdb holds only in-frame clones, not every one. The sample carries under 250,000 clones, 75% to 85% recorded once. The germline CDR1 and CDR2 sequences are LNHDA and SQIVND (reference sequence). V shed 6 bases and J 5 bases; nucleotides not matched to a gene: 13. The CDR3 sequence is 16 residues long. Source material: PBMCs. The clonotype comes from a woman aged 50 to 65 in good health and CMV-seronegative. The chain recombines TRBV19 with TRBJ1-1; 9 nucleotides agree with TRBD1. CDR3 DNA sequence: TGTGCCAGTAGCCGGGGACAGGGTCTAAGTGGTACTGAAGCTTTCTTT. Translation gives CASSRGQGLSGTEAFF.